These T cell receptor beta chains were read from a single sample in a study of tumor and adjacent non-tumor tissue in lung cancer. MiXCR, run by TCRdb on the multiplex PCR reads, gives a single entry per CDR3 protein. The repertoire holds about 200,000 distinct CDR3 sequences, with about 71% as singletons. Specimen: lung tumor tissue. The receptors here all came from a man between 60 and 75 years old with non-small cell lung cancer. Both conserved end residues are part of each CDR3. The D gene is left open where the match is weak. Part of the rows lack a size; the others show once, few, many or a class for expanded clones.

TRBV11-3	TRBJ2-1	NA	NA	CVSSSDGYNEQFF	TGTGTTAGCAGTTCCGACGGATACAATGAGCAATTCTTC
TRBV11-2	TRBJ2-5	TRBD2	NA	CAFSSGTIRTSGGETQYF	TGTGCCTTCAGCTCCGGAACCATCAGGACTAGCGGGGGGGAGACTCAGTACTTC
TRBV5-5	TRBJ2-2	NA	NA	CASSLQRARTVELFF	TGTGCCAGCAGCTTGCAGCGGGCGCGCACCGTGGAGCTGTTTTTT
TRBV9	TRBJ2-5	TRBD1	NA	CASSVNRGGETQYF	TGTGCCAGCAGCGTTAACAGGGGTGGGGAGACCCAGTACTTC
TRBV6-6	TRBJ1-3	NA	NA	CASSYLAACGNTIYF	TGTGCCAGCAGTTATTTGGCAGCCTGTGGAAACACCATATATTTT
TRBV11-3	TRBJ1-1	NA	NA	CASSLDGVVGQTNTEVFF	TGTGCCAGCAGCTTAGATGGAGTCGTCGGGCAGACGAACACTGAAGTTTTCTTT
TRBV7-3	TRBJ1-5	NA	NA	CASSLPDRLNQPQHF	TGTGCCAGCAGCTTACCCGACAGGCTTAATCAGCCCCAGCATTTT
TRBV11-3	TRBJ1-1	NA	NA	CANSEGANTEAFF	TGTGCCAACAGCGAAGGGGCGAACACTGAAGCTTTCTTT
TRBV6-5	TRBJ1-6	NA	once	CASRFRKGNSPLHF	TGTGCCAGCAGATTTCGAAAGGGGAATTCACCCCTCCACTTT
TRBV10-1	TRBJ2-1	NA	NA	CASSDQGGYEQFF	TGCGCCAGCAGTGACCAGGGGGGGTATGAGCAGTTCTTC
TRBV25-1	TRBJ2-3	NA	few	CASSEPVAAYDTDTQYF	TGTGCCAGCAGTGAACCCGTAGCGGCCTACGACACAGATACGCAGTATTTT
TRBV20-1	TRBJ2-5	NA	many	CSARVSAHSEETQYF	TGCAGTGCTAGAGTGTCGGCCCACTCGGAGGAGACCCAGTACTTC
TRBV13	TRBJ2-3	NA	once	CASSSLISRFTDTQYF	TGTGCCAGCAGCTCCTTGATTAGCAGATTCACAGATACGCAGTATTTT
TRBV12-3/TRBV12-4	TRBJ1-1	NA	NA	CANSHAGTWNTEAFF	TGTGCCAACAGTCACGCCGGGACTTGGAACACTGAAGCTTTCTTT
TRBV12-3/TRBV12-4	TRBJ2-3	TRBD2	NA	CASSRGSGGVMGPYF	TGTGCCAGCAGTCGGGGGAGCGGGGGAGTCATGGGACCGTATTTT
TRBV6-6	TRBJ2-1	TRBD2	NA	CASRDGTSGGNEQFF	TGTGCCAGCAGGGACGGGACTAGCGGGGGTAATGAGCAGTTCTTC
TRBV10-1	TRBJ2-3	NA	NA	CTSSEGHGGDTQYF	TGCACCAGCAGTGAAGGTCACGGAGGGGATACGCAATATTTT
TRBV6-5	TRBJ1-1	NA	NA	CASSYWRAGDTEAFF	TGTGCCAGCAGTTATTGGAGGGCAGGGGACACTGAAGCTTTCTTT
TRBV5-1	TRBJ2-3	NA	NA	CVSSLFTDTHYF	TGCGTCAGCAGCTTGTTCACAGATACGCACTATTTT
TRBV20-1	TRBJ1-2	TRBD1	few	CSASNGQGDGYTF	TGCAGTGCTAGTAATGGACAGGGGGATGGTTACACCTTC
TRBV11-3	TRBJ2-5	NA	NA	CASSPPWGQETQNF	TGTGCCAGCAGCCCGCCATGGGGACAAGAGACCCAGAACTTC
TRBV6-2/TRBV6-3	TRBJ1-1	TRBD1	NA	CDSSQDPRRQGARTEAFF	TGTGACAGCAGTCAAGACCCCCGAAGACAGGGGGCTAGGACTGAAGCTTTCTTT
TRBV4-2	TRBJ2-3	TRBD2	many	CASSQGSGFTDTQYF	TGTGCCAGCAGCCAAGGTAGCGGGTTCACAGATACGCAGTATTTT
TRBV20-1	TRBJ1-5	NA	NA	CSAIATDRPNQPQQF	TGCAGTGCTATAGCCACAGACAGGCCGAATCAGCCCCAGCAATTT
TRBV9	TRBJ2-1	NA	NA	CVSSVGLAWGQRNEQFF	TGTGTCAGCAGCGTAGGGCTAGCGTGGGGGCAGAGAAATGAGCAGTTCTTC
TRBV20-1	TRBJ2-7	NA	many	CSARGSGIYEQYF	TGCAGTGCTAGGGGTAGCGGAATCTACGAGCAGTACTTC
TRBV11-3	TRBJ2-5	NA	NA	CASSAERRDATQETQYF	TGTGCCAGCAGCGCCGAACGTCGAGACGCTACACAAGAGACCCAGTACTTC